These 12 T cell receptor beta chains were all obtained from the same sample, sequenced in a study of T cell responses to AZD1222 COVID-19 vaccine. Sequencing was performed with immunoSEQ multiplex PCR; in TCRdb, only in-frame clones are kept and a portion is missing. The sample yields over 100,000 clones, around nine tenths seen once. The sequenced sample was peripheral blood, obtained on day 0 of AZD1222 vaccination. All receptors come from an adult in good health.

The V gene is TRBV19, the J gene TRBJ2-7; weak D call: TRBD1 (6 bases). The CDR3 has 15 residues. The germline gives CDR1 LNHDA, CDR2 SQIVND (reference sequence). The ends were cut back, 3 bases at V and 0 bases at J, with 12 bases in the middle. The chain's CDR3 is CASSIRQASSYEQYF. The CDR3 bases are TGTGCCAGTAGTATCCGACAGGCGAGCTCCTACGAGCAGTACTTC.

This clone was detected only once. The chain uses TRBV2 and TRBJ1-5; 8 bases are shared with TRBD1. The V and J ends lost 7 bases and 7 bases, in that order; junction bases with no gene match: 12. The CDR3 covers 15 residues. CDR1 is SNHLY, CDR2 FYNNEI, per germline. The DNA for the CDR3 is TGTGCCAGCACCGCCTCAGGGGGCAGGGGCCAGCCCCAGCATTTT. It yields the protein CASTASGGRGQPQHF.

The rearrangement joins TRBV11-2 to TRBJ1-3, with D perhaps TRBD1 (6 bases). In germline, CDR1 is SGHAT, CDR2 FQNNGV. The CDR3 totals 19 residues. V dropped 2 bases and J dropped 0 bases, with 20 bases sitting between them. CDR3 DNA: TGTGCCAGCAGCTTACCCTACCCTCGACAGGAACTCTCTGGAAACACCATATATTTT. It translates to CASSLPYPRQELSGNTIYF.

The chain uses TRBV7-9 and TRBJ1-2; TRBD1 is a possible D gene (6 bases). The CDR3 is made up of 16 amino acids. V dropped 0 bases and J dropped 3 bases, with 14 bases sitting between them. Germline V gives CDR1 SEHNR, CDR2 FQNEAQ (reference sequence). DNA of the CDR3: TGTGCCAGCAGCTTAGCCGGCGGACAGTACTACTATGGCTACACCTTC. The encoded protein is CASSLAGGQYYYGYTF.

This sequence joins TRBV19 and TRBJ2-1; possibly TRBD1 for D (6 bases). V dropped 8 bases and J dropped 1 base, with 12 bases sitting between them. Germline V gives CDR1 LNHDA, CDR2 SQIVND (reference sequence). The CDR3 spans 14 residues. CDR3 loop: CASAGTFSYNEQFF. CDR3 DNA: TGTGCCAGTGCCGGGACATTTTCCTACAATGAGCAGTTCTTC.

CDR3 sequence: CASSKAFTDNNEQFF. CDR3 coding DNA: TGTGCCAGCAGCAAAGCTTTTACAGACAACAATGAGCAGTTCTTC. The V call is TRBV21-1, the J call TRBJ2-1; the DNA was not compared with TRBD1, the D call given in the table. TRBV21-1 is reported as a pseudogene. The CDR3 has 15 residues.

The rearrangement links TRBV5-1 to TRBJ1-3, with unresolved D. Germline CDR1 and CDR2: SGHRS and YFSETQ. The CDR3 contains 14 residues. V was pared by 4 bases and J by 2 bases, with 10 bases between. CDR3 protein: CASSQGYPGNTIYF. The CDR3 DNA reads as TGCGCCAGCAGCCAAGGGTACCCTGGAAACACCATATATTTT.

The chain couples TRBV9 to TRBJ2-3; the D gene is possibly TRBD2 (6 bases). The CDR3 has 15 residues. The V gene's germline CDR1 is SGDLS and CDR2 YYNGEE. V dropped 4 bases and J dropped 5 bases, with 17 bases sitting between them. CDR3 nucleotide sequence: TGTGCCAGCAGCCCCGGGACTCGAGGAGTAGATACGCAGTATTTT. It encodes CASSPGTRGVDTQYF.

This clone appeared once. The rearrangement joins TRBV13 to TRBJ1-2; D is unresolved. Trimming took 2 bases from V and 0 from J, leaving 16 bases between them. Germline V gene sequence: CDR1 PRHDT, CDR2 FYEKMQ (reference sequence). This CDR3 has 17 residues. The CDR3 DNA sequence: TGTGCCAGCAGCTTAAGGGCAGAGATAACCGCTAACTATGGCTACACCTTC. This translates into CASSLRAEITANYGYTF.

V and J are TRBV4-2 and TRBJ1-5; D not certain. In germline, CDR1 is LGHNA, CDR2 YNFKEQ. This CDR3 has 13 residues. V gave up 5 bases and J gave up 6 bases, with 11 bases separating them. The CDR3 bases are TGTGCCAGCAGCGAGGGAAGTCGTCAGCCCCAGCATTTT. Translating it yields CASSEGSRQPQHF.

This chain joins TRBV12-5 and TRBJ2-5; TRBD2 might be the D (5 bases). The CDR3 spans 15 residues. The germline V gene has CDR1 LGHNT and CDR2 FRNRAP. Trimming left V 1 base short and J 0 bases short, with 9 bases between. Here the CDR3 reads CASGLGLANQETQYF. CDR3 DNA: TGTGCTAGTGGTTTGGGCCTAGCTAACCAAGAGACCCAGTACTTC.

This sequence joins TRBV19 and TRBJ2-1; TRBD2 aligns across 10 bases. Unmatched junction bases numbered 6, after V lost 3 bases and J lost 4 bases. In germline, CDR1 is LNHDA, CDR2 SQIVND (reference sequence). CDR3 length equals 16 residues. Here the CDR3 DNA reads TGTGCCAGTAGTATTCGGACTAGCGGCCTATACAATGAGCAGTTCTTC. Translation gives CASSIRTSGLYNEQFF.